Following are 17 T cell receptor beta chains from one sample sequenced in a study of shared clonotypes between healthy human individuals. Produced via immunoSEQ multiplex PCR; TCRdb's table is partial and in-frame only. Altogether hundreds of thousands of clones are present, approximately 79% being singletons, with the ten largest covering under 2%. The specimen sequenced was memory CD4+ T cells sorted from blood. The subset: CD45RA-negative fraction. Source of these receptors: a woman in her thirties in good health.

This chain uses TRBV28 with TRBJ2-3; weak D call: TRBD2 (5 bases). The CDR3 has 15 amino acids. Germline loops: CDR1 MDHEN, CDR2 SYDVKM. V was pared by 4 bases and J by 2 bases, with 13 bases between. CDR3 loop: CASSSLASITDTQYF. The CDR3 nucleotides read TGTGCCAGCAGTTCCTTAGCGTCGATCACAGATACGCAGTATTTT.

This chain uses TRBV27 with TRBJ1-6; 7 bases match TRBD1. CDR3 length equals 17 residues. J was trimmed by 8 bases and V by 8 bases; bases with no gene match: 18. Germline CDR1 reads MNHEY; CDR2 reads SMNVEV (reference sequence). Here the CDR3 reads CASGWDLDRVIHSPLHF. The CDR3, as DNA: TGTGCCAGCGGTTGGGACCTTGACAGGGTCATACATTCACCCCTCCACTTT.

This clone appeared many times. The CDR3 coding sequence is TGTGCCAGCTCACCACCGGGTCAGGCAGGCGGCGGGGGGCAGTTCTTC. It translates to CASSPPGQAGGGGQFF. The rearrangement joins TRBV18 to TRBJ2-1; 7 bases agree with TRBD2. The CDR3 is made up of 16 amino acids. Germline-derived CDR1 and CDR2 are KGHSH and LQKENI. J was trimmed by 12 bases and V by 0 bases; bases with no gene match: 14.

The chain is built from TRBV10-2 and TRBJ1-5; TRBD1 might be the D (5 bases). The CDR3 is 12 amino acids. CDR1 and CDR2 from the germline V gene are WSHSY and SAAADI. The V and J ends lost 8 bases and 8 bases respectively, with 13 bases between them. The DNA for the CDR3 is TGCGCCAGCGGGGGGGTAGCTGAGCCCCAGCATTTT. This sequence encodes CASGGVAEPQHF.

About this clone itself: The same CDR3 also results from other DNA sequences found in this sample. The rearrangement joins TRBV11-1 to TRBJ2-7; TRBD2 agrees at 7 bases. V gave up 5 bases and J gave up 0 bases; unmatched junction bases: 4. CDR3 length: 14 amino acids. From germline, CDR1 is SGHAT and CDR2 FQDESV (reference sequence). In DNA, the CDR3 is TGTGCCAGCAGCCCCCAGCGGGACTCCTACGAGCAGTACTTC. As protein: CASSPQRDSYEQYF.

The chain couples TRBV5-1 to TRBJ2-1; D may be TRBD1 (5 bases). Trimming stripped 4 bases from V and 4 bases from J, with 12 bases between. This CDR3 contains 14 residues. Germline CDR1 SGHRS, CDR2 YFSETQ. Here the CDR3 DNA reads TGCGCCAGCAGCCAGGGTGGGGAATACAATGAGCAGTTCTTC. As protein: CASSQGGEYNEQFF.

The V and J genes are TRBV7-2 and TRBJ1-1, with D possibly matching TRBD1 (5 bases). Germline V gene sequence: CDR1 SGHTA, CDR2 FQGNSA. CDR3 size: 14 residues. Trimming removed 0 bases at V and 10 bases at J, with 15 bases between. The CDR3 reads CASSLAFASGVAFF. In DNA form, the CDR3 reads TGTGCCAGCAGCTTAGCGTTTGCGTCGGGGGTAGCTTTCTTT.

The rearrangement links TRBV4-1 to TRBJ1-5; maybe TRBD1 (5 bases). V shed 3 bases and J shed 8 bases, with 17 bases lying between them. Germline CDR1 reads MGHRA; CDR2 reads YSYEKL. The CDR3 is 15 amino acids. In DNA, the CDR3 is TGCGCCAGCAGCCAGGGCAGGGAGGTCTCGGAGCCCCAGCATTTT. Translated: CASSQGREVSEPQHF.

The J gene is TRBJ2-6, the V gene TRBV6-4; no reliable D call. The germline gives CDR1 MRHNA, CDR2 SNTAGT. V was shortened by 5 bases and J by 0 bases, with 5 bases between the two germline ends. The CDR3 totals 14 residues. The CDR3 DNA is TGTGCCAGCAGTTCCTCCTCTGGGGCCAACGTCCTGACTTTC. It yields the protein CASSSSSGANVLTF.

The chain employs TRBV5-1 and TRBJ2-1; 12 bases are shared with TRBD2. Germline CDR1 is SGHRS and CDR2 is YFSETQ. The CDR3 is 17 amino acids. Trimming removed 3 bases from V and 5 bases from J; junction bases left unmatched: 9. DNA for the CDR3: TGCGCCAGCAGCTGGGGAACCGGGACTAGCGGGCACAATGAGCAGTTCTTC. This translates into CASSWGTGTSGHNEQFF.

V and J are TRBV4-1 and TRBJ2-3; 9 nucleotides agree with TRBD2. CDR3 length equals 17 residues. V shed 0 bases, J shed 4 bases, and the junction held 8 bases outside the gene matches. Germline assignment: CDR1 MGHRA and CDR2 YSYEKL. The CDR3 coding sequence is TGCGCCAGCAGCCAAGAAGTCCAGCGGGAGGTTGCAGATACGCAGTATTTT. This codes for CASSQEVQREVADTQYF.

This clone was detected once. The chain combines TRBV25-1 with TRBJ1-4, with 10 bases identical to TRBD1. Germline values: CDR1 MGHDK, CDR2 SYGVNS. The CDR3 is 14 amino acids. J lost 5 bases, V lost 8 bases, and 5 bases had no gene match. The CDR3 spells CASRGDRGNEKLFF. The CDR3 coding sequence is TGTGCCAGCCGCGGGGACAGGGGCAATGAAAAACTGTTTTTT.

As DNA, the CDR3 is TGTGCCAGCAGCAACGACAGAATGGGTGCCTCTGAAGCTTTCTTT. This translates into CASSNDRMGASEAFF. This rearrangement joins TRBV7-3 to TRBJ1-1; D perhaps matches TRBD1 (5 bases). CDR3 length: 15 amino acids. Germline assignment: CDR1 SGHTA and CDR2 FQGTGA. V was pared by 5 bases and J by 6 bases, with 19 bases between.

This rearrangement joins TRBV5-6 to TRBJ2-1; 8 bases line up with TRBD2. Per germline, CDR1 SGHDT and CDR2 YYEEEE. CDR3 length equals 17 residues. J was trimmed by 6 bases and V by 4 bases; bases with no gene match: 15. CDR3 region: CASSGELVGTSFNEQFF. The CDR3 DNA reads TGTGCCAGCAGCGGAGAATTAGTAGGGACTAGTTTCAATGAGCAGTTCTTC.

This clone came up once. This chain connects TRBV28 to TRBJ1-6; the match to TRBD1 covers 7 bases. CDR3 length: 15 residues. With V trimmed by 3 bases and J by 9 bases, 8 bases remained unmatched. The V gene's germline CDR1 is MDHEN and CDR2 SYDVKM. CDR3 nucleotides: TGTGCCAGCAGTTTTTCACAGGGGTTCAGTTCACCCCTCCACTTT. Its translation is CASSFSQGFSSPLHF.

This clone was recorded only once. The chain employs TRBV7-2 and TRBJ2-7, with TRBD2 matching over 9 bases. The CDR3 is made up of 16 amino acids. Germline assignment: CDR1 SGHTA and CDR2 FQGNSA. Losses at the gene ends were 5 bases for V and 4 bases for J; bases not matched to a gene: 12. The CDR3 loop reads CASSPDSGSSGYEQYF. CDR3 bases: TGTGCCAGCAGCCCTGATAGCGGGAGCTCAGGATACGAGCAGTACTTC.

This clone was counted once. The chain is built from TRBV6-6 and TRBJ2-7, with 7 positions matching TRBD2. The germline gives CDR1 MNHNY, CDR2 SVGAGI (reference sequence). The CDR3 is 12 amino acids. V lost 7 bases to trimming and J lost 3 bases; unmatched junction nucleotides: 3. CDR3 DNA sequence: TGTGCCAGCAACACGGGGGGCTACGAGCAGTACTTC. This gives the protein CASNTGGYEQYF.